The 23 T cell receptor beta chains presented below share a single source sample, sequenced in a study of shared clonotypes between healthy human individuals (TCRdb year 2020). Receptor amplification or capture employed the immunoSEQ multiplex PCR assay. TCRdb limited this immuneACCESS table to in-frame rearrangements with V and J called. A share of clones is missing; checked studies link under half to unresolved V genes, and the rest is unexplained. The sample table holds over 850,000 clones, of which 70% to 80% were seen once. The top ten clonotypes cover 0.52% of the sample. Material for sequencing was memory CD4+ T cells from PBMCs. The cell subset or site label of this sample denotes: CD45RA-negative fraction. Source of these receptors: a man between 18 and 29 years old in good health. Some clones in this sample may be carry-over from other donors' samples.

This chain connects TRBV15 to TRBJ2-5; D is perhaps TRBD2 (5 bases). V was clipped by 0 bases and J by 7 bases, with 12 bases between them. Per germline, CDR1 LNHNV and CDR2 YYDKDF (reference sequence). The CDR3 spans 14 residues. The CDR3 loop is CATSRDGGAGTQYF. The CDR3 DNA sequence: TGTGCCACCAGCAGAGATGGAGGCGCTGGGACCCAGTACTTC.

The CDR3: CASSYAGEETQYF. CDR3 bases: TGTGCCAGCAGTTATGCCGGGGAAGAGACCCAGTACTTC. The chain links TRBV6-1 to TRBJ2-5; a possible D gene is TRBD2 (5 bases). Germline CDR1 and CDR2: MNHNS and SASEGT. There are 13 residues in the CDR3. V was pared by 5 bases and J by 3 bases, with 10 bases between.

The rearrangement links TRBV12-5 to TRBJ2-5, with D unclear. CDR3 length: 12 residues. Germline assignment: CDR1 LGHNT and CDR2 FRNRAP. Trimming shortened V by 8 bases and J by 2 bases, and 9 bases separated the two germline ends. The CDR3 loop is CASRGVQETQYF. The CDR3 DNA is TGTGCTAGTCGAGGTGTACAAGAGACCCAGTACTTC.

The chain carries TRBV4-2 and TRBJ2-2, with a weak D call TRBD2 (5 bases). This CDR3 region has 14 residues. Trimming removed 4 bases from V and 6 bases from J, with 12 bases in between. Looked up from germline, CDR1 is LGHNA and CDR2 is YNFKEQ. CDR3 DNA sequence: TGTGCCAGCAGCCTCGAACGGGGAGCCGGGGAGCTGTTTTTT. Protein: CASSLERGAGELFF.

A single count supports this clone. The rearrangement links TRBV6-1 to TRBJ2-7; 7 bases map to TRBD1. CDR1 is MNHNS and CDR2 is SASEGT in the germline V gene. This CDR3 has 14 amino acids. With V trimmed by 4 bases and J by 2 bases, 5 bases remained unmatched. The CDR3 DNA follows: TGTGCCAGCAGTGGACAGGGATTCACCTACGAGCAGTACTTC. This sequence encodes CASSGQGFTYEQYF.

The V call is TRBV6-6, the J call TRBJ2-1; D is unclear. CDR1 and CDR2 (germline): MNHNY, SVGAGI (reference sequence). Between the trimmed V and J ends, which lost 2 bases and 9 bases, there was a span of 8 bases. This CDR3 has 12 amino acids. CDR3 DNA: TGTGCCAGCAGTTACCCCCGCGGTGAGCAGTTCTTC. Translating it yields CASSYPRGEQFF.

This clone appeared a few times. The V and J genes are TRBV5-4 and TRBJ2-5; 8 bases align to TRBD2. The J call may be in error: the DNA end matches TRBJ2-7 better. CDR3 size: 15 residues. Per the germline V gene, CDR1 is SGHNT and CDR2 is YYREEE (reference sequence). The CDR3 loop is CASRSGSGSRYEQYF. The CDR3, as DNA: TGTGCCAGCAGAAGTGGAAGCGGGAGCCGCTACGAGCAGTACTTC.

The chain couples TRBV7-8 to TRBJ2-5, with D unresolved. Germline V gene sequence: CDR1 SGHVS, CDR2 FQNEAQ. This CDR3 has 15 amino acids. The germline V and J ends were trimmed by 1 base and 3 bases, with 12 bases remaining between them. CDR3 nucleotides: TGTGCCAGCAGCTTAGTTGGGCAGAATGAAGAGACCCAGTACTTC. Its protein is CASSLVGQNEETQYF.

The rearrangement links TRBV20-1 to TRBJ2-7, with D perhaps given as TRBD1 or TRBD2 (5 bases each). This CDR3 has 11 residues. Germline-derived CDR1 and CDR2 are DFQATT and SNEGSKA (reference sequence). Between the trimmed V and J ends, which lost 5 bases and 4 bases, there was a span of 9 bases. CDR3 amino acids: CSAAGGYEQYF. DNA of the CDR3: TGCAGTGCTGCTGGGGGATACGAGCAGTACTTC.

V is TRBV28 and J is TRBJ1-1; a weak D match, TRBD1 (6 bases). CDR3 length equals 16 residues. V was shortened by 2 bases and J by 4 bases, with 17 bases between the two germline ends. Looked up from germline, CDR1 is MDHEN and CDR2 is SYDVKM. Written as DNA, the CDR3 is TGTGCCAGCAGTTTAATTTCCCCGACAGGCGGCACTGAAGCTTTCTTT. The encoded protein is CASSLISPTGGTEAFF.

This clone has only a few counts. V gene TRBV7-2 combines with J gene TRBJ1-2; 10 nucleotides align to TRBD1. The CDR3 has 15 amino acids. Germline CDR1 SGHTA, CDR2 FQGNSA. Unmatched junction bases numbered 10, after V lost 6 bases and J lost 6 bases. The CDR3, as DNA: TGTGCCAGCAGTCATAACGGGGGGACAGGGGATGGCTACACCTTC. Its translation is CASSHNGGTGDGYTF.

The J gene is TRBJ2-5, the V gene TRBV2; no definite D call. Trimming cost V 3 bases and J 1 base, with 12 bases left between them. The CDR3 sequence is 15 residues long. CDR1 is SNHLY, CDR2 FYNNEI, per germline. The DNA of the CDR3 is TGTGCCAGCAGTGACCGGAGTGGAGTCCAAGAGACCCAGTACTTC. It translates to CASSDRSGVQETQYF.

This clone has a single count. The chain carries TRBV10-3 and TRBJ2-2, with D perhaps assigned TRBD1 or TRBD2 (5 bases each). This CDR3 is built from 17 residues. The V end was cut by 2 bases, the J end by 3 bases, with 16 bases between. Germline V gives CDR1 ENHRY, CDR2 SYGVKD. The chain's CDR3 is CAISEGRTSGYTGELFF. The DNA for the CDR3 is TGTGCCATCAGTGAGGGACGGACTTCAGGGTACACCGGGGAGCTGTTTTTT.

The V gene is TRBV6-6, the J gene TRBJ2-1, with 8 bases identical to TRBD1. The junction had 2 bases not matched to a gene; V was cut back by 4 bases and J by 0 bases. Germline-derived CDR1 and CDR2 are MNHNY and SVGAGI (reference sequence). This CDR3 is 15 amino acids long. CDR3 sequence reads: CASSSDRDSYNEQFF. Written as DNA, the CDR3 is TGTGCCAGCAGTTCGGACAGGGACTCCTACAATGAGCAGTTCTTC.

The chain combines TRBV18 with TRBJ2-7, with unresolved D. V was pared by 6 bases and J by 2 bases, with 8 bases between. Looked up from germline, CDR1 is KGHSH and CDR2 is LQKENI. This CDR3 is 12 amino acids long. In DNA form, the CDR3 reads TGTGCCAGCTCTACGACCACCTACGAGCAGTACTTC. Protein: CASSTTTYEQYF.

V and J are TRBV5-4 and TRBJ2-5; the match to TRBD2 covers 13 bases. Germline trimming cut 0 bases from V and 3 bases from J; bases unmatched to any gene: 2. The germline V gene has CDR1 SGHNT and CDR2 YYREEE (reference sequence). The length of the CDR3 is 16 residues. Here the CDR3 reads CASSLVGLAGKETQYF. CDR3 sequence (DNA): TGTGCCAGCAGCTTGGTGGGACTAGCGGGAAAAGAGACCCAGTACTTC.

The chain has TRBV10-3 and TRBJ2-7, with 9 bases fitting TRBD1. Trimming removed 7 bases from V and 7 bases from J; junction bases left unmatched: 20. Germline V CDR1 and CDR2: ENHRY, SYGVKD. This CDR3 region has 17 residues. The CDR3 loop is CAITRTGDLGGRSEQYF. The CDR3 nucleotides read TGTGCCATCACAAGGACAGGGGATCTCGGGGGAAGATCAGAGCAGTACTTC.

Worth noting for this clone: This CDR3 is also generated by other DNA sequences in the sample. In DNA form, the CDR3 reads TGTGCCAGCAGCTTCGTCCCGGGGGGCTACAATGAGCAGTTCTTC. Amino acid sequence: CASSFVPGGYNEQFF. The chain is built from TRBV7-3 and TRBJ2-1, with 7 positions matching TRBD2. The length of the CDR3 is 15 residues. V trimming: 3 bases; J trimming: 3 bases; junction bases outside the gene matches: 5. Germline CDR1 and CDR2: SGHTA and FQGTGA.

In regard to this clone: The junction differs from germline at one of its ends, possibly a read error. The chain combines TRBV28 with TRBJ1-2; D may be TRBD1 (5 bases). Per germline, CDR1 MDHEN and CDR2 SYDVKM. The CDR3 is 14 amino acids. The CDR3 loop reads CASTGTSDNYVYTF. DNA of the CDR3: TGTGCCAGCACCGGGACCTCCGATAACTATGTCTACACCTTC.

This clone was seen a handful of times. The chain combines TRBV7-9 with TRBJ1-1; D call uncertain. V was shortened by 1 base and J by 2 bases, with 11 bases between the two germline ends. This CDR3 is 15 amino acids long. Germline loops: CDR1 SEHNR, CDR2 FQNEAQ (reference sequence). CDR3 protein: CASSLVGHTNTEAFF. CDR3 bases: TGTGCCAGCAGCTTAGTAGGGCACACCAACACTGAAGCTTTCTTT.

The chain recombines TRBV5-1 with TRBJ2-5; 9 nucleotides align to TRBD2. This CDR3 spans 16 amino acids. After removal of 0 bases from V and 2 bases from J, the junction contained 5 bases not matched to a gene. CDR1 SGHRS and CDR2 YFSETQ come from the germline V gene. CDR3 in DNA: TGCGCCAGCAGCTTGGCCCTAGCGGGATTTCAAGAGACCCAGTACTTC. As protein: CASSLALAGFQETQYF. Filled out from reference TRBV5-1 and TRBJ2-5, the complete variable domain reads KAGVTQTPRYLIKTRGQQVTLSCSPISGHRSVSWYQQTPGQGLQFLFEYFSETQRNKGNFPGRFSGRQFSNSRSEMNVSTLELGDSALYLCASSLALAGFQETQYFGPGTRLLVL.

The gene calls are TRBV7-8 and TRBJ2-7; D is unresolved. Per the germline V gene, CDR1 is SGHVS and CDR2 is FQNEAQ. V lost 1 base and J lost 9, with 19 bases in between. There are 15 residues in the CDR3. The CDR3: CASSLVGSLGLRQYF. The CDR3 region has the DNA TGTGCCAGCAGCTTAGTGGGTTCGCTGGGCCTCCGGCAGTACTTC. Using reference TRBV7-8 and TRBJ2-7 for the parts outside the CDR3, the full variable domain is GAGVSQSPRYKVAKRGQDVALRCDPISGHVSLFWYQQALGQGPEFLTYFQNEAQLDKSGLPSDRFFAERPEGSVSTLKIQRTQQEDSAVYLCASSLVGSLGLRQYFGPGTRLTVT.

This clone was picked up a small number of times. The chain employs TRBV4-3 and TRBJ1-5; D remains unclear. Trimming cost V 0 bases and J 9 bases, with 12 bases left between them. This CDR3 region has 14 residues. CDR1 is LGHNA and CDR2 is YSLEER in the germline V gene. CDR3 sequence: CASSQEADFSPQHF. CDR3 in DNA: TGCGCCAGCAGCCAAGAGGCAGATTTTTCGCCCCAGCATTTT.